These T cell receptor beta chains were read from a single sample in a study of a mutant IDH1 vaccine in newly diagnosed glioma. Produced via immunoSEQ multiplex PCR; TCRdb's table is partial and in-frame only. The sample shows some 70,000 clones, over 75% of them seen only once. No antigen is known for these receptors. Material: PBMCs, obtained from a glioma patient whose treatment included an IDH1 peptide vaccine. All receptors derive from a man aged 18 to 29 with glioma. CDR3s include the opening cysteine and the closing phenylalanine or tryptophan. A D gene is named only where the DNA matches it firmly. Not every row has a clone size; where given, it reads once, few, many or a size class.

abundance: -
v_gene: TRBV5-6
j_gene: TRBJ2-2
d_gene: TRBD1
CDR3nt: TGTGCCAGCAGGCCTCTCTTGGGGACAGGGGGCTCCGGGGAGCTGTTTTTT
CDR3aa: CASRPLLGTGGSGELFF

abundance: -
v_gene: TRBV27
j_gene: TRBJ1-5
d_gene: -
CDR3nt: TGTGCCAGCAGTTCAGCCTTCCATCAGCCCCAGCATTTT
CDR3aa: CASSSAFHQPQHF

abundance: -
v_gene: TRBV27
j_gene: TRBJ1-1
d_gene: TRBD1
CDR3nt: TGTGCCAGCAGTTCCTTAATACGACAGGGAGTAAACACTGAAGCTTTCTTT
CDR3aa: CASSSLIRQGVNTEAFF

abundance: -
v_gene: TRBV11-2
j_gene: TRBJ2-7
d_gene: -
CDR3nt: TGTGCCAGCAGCTCTGTAGGGTGGGACGCCGCGTGGCGGCAGTACTTC
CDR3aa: CASSSVGWDAAWRQYF

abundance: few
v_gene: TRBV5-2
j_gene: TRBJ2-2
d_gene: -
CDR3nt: TGTGCCAGCAAAGAGAGAGGAGGGGAGGGCAGGAAGCCTCTTAACCCCGTGAACACCGGGGAGCTGTTTTTT
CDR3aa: CASKERGGEGRKPLNPVNTGELFF

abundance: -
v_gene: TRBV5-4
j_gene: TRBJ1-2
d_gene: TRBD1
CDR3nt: TGTGCCAGCAGTTCCGGGACAGGGGGCTATAACTATGGCTACACCTTC
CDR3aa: CASSSGTGGYNYGYTF

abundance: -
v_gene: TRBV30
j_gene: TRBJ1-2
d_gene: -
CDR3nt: TGTGCCAGTCGGTCTTATACCGTAAACTATGGCTACACCTTC
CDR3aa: CASRSYTVNYGYTF

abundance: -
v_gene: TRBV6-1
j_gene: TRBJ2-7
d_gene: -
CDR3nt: TGTGCCAGCAGTGAAGCCGTTAGTGTCCACGAGCAGTACTTC
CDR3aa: CASSEAVSVHEQYF

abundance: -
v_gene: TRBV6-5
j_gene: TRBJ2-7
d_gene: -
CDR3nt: TGTGCCAGCAGTTCGAGAGACGCGCGGGACGGGTACGAGCAGTACTTC
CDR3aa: CASSSRDARDGYEQYF

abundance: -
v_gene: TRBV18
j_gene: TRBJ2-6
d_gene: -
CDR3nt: TGTGCCAGCTCACCCCGAGGTGGGCAGGGAAGTTCATCCCGGAGCTCTGGGGCCAACGTCCTGACTTTC
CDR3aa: CASSPRGGQGSSSRSSGANVLTF

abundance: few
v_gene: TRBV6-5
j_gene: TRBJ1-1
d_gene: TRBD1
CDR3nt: TGTGCCAGCAGTTACGAGGGGGCGGTAGGCACTGAAGCTTTCTTT
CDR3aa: CASSYEGAVGTEAFF

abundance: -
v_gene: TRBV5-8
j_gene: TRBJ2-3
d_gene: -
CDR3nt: TGTGCCAGCAGCTTGCGGAGCCGGAGATCCACAGATACGCAGTATTTT
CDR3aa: CASSLRSRRSTDTQYF

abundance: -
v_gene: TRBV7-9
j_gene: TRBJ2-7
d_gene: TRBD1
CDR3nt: TGTGCCAGCAGCCCGGACAGGCACCTCGAGCAGTACTTC
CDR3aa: CASSPDRHLEQYF

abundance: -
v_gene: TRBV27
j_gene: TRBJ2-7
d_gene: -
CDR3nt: TGTGCCAGCAGTCTCCTCCGCGAAACTTACGAGCAGTACTTC
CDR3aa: CASSLLRETYEQYF

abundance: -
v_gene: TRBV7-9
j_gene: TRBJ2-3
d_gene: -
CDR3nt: TGTGCCAGCAGCCCTCCGCGGGCCCCGGCAGATACGCAGTATTTT
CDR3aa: CASSPPRAPADTQYF

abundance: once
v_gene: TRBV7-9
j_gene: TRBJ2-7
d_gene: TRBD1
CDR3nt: TGTGCCAGCAGCTTGGTGGACAGGGACTACGAGCAGTACTTC
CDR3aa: CASSLVDRDYEQYF

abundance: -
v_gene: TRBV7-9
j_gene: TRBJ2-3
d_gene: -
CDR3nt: TGTGCCAGCAGCGCGTTCACAGATACGCAGTATTTT
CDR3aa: CASSAFTDTQYF

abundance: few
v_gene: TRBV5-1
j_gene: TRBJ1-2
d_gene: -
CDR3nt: TGCGCCAGCAGCTTGGCTGGTAACTATGGCTACACCTTC
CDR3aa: CASSLAGNYGYTF

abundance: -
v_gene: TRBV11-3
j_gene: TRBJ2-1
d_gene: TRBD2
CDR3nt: TGTGCCAGCAGCGTAGCGGGGGGCGGTTCCTACAATGAGCAGTTCTTC
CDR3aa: CASSVAGGGSYNEQFF

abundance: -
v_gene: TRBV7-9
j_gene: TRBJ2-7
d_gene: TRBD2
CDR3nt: TGTGCCAGCAGCTTAGTACTAGCGGGAATTGACGAGCAGTACTTC
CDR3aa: CASSLVLAGIDEQYF

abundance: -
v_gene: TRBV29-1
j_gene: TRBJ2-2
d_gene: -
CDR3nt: TGCAGCGCTCGGGGGACCGGGGAGCTGTTTTTT
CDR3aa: CSARGTGELFF

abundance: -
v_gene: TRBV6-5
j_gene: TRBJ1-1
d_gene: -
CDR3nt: TGTGCCAGCAGCCGCCGGGTCCCCAGGAACCCTGAAGCTTTCTTT
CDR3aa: CASSRRVPRNPEAFF

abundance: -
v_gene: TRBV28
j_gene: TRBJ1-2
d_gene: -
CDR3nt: TGTGCCAGCAGTCCTAGACAGGACTCCCAACGTAACTATGGCTACACCTTC
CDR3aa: CASSPRQDSQRNYGYTF

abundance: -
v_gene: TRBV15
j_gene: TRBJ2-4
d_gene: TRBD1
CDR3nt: TGTGCCACCAGCAGAGGGACGACAGGGGCAAAGGACATTCAGTACTTC
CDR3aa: CATSRGTTGAKDIQYF

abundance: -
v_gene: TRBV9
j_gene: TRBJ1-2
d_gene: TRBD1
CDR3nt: TGTGCCAGCAGCGTGGGACAGGGGCACGATGGCTACACCTTC
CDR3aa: CASSVGQGHDGYTF